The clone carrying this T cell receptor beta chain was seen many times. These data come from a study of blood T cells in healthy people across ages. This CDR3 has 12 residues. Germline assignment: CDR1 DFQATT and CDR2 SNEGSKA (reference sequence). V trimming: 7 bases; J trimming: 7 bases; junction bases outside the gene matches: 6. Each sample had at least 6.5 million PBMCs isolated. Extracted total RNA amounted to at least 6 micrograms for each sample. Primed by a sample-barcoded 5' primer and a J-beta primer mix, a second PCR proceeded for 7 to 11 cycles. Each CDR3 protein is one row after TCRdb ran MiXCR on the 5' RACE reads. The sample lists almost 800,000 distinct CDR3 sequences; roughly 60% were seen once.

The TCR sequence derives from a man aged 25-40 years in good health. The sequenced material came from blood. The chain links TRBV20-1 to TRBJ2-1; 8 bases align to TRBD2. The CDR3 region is CSVGGGTNEQFF. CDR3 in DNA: TGCAGTGTTGGCGGGGGGACAAATGAGCAGTTCTTC.